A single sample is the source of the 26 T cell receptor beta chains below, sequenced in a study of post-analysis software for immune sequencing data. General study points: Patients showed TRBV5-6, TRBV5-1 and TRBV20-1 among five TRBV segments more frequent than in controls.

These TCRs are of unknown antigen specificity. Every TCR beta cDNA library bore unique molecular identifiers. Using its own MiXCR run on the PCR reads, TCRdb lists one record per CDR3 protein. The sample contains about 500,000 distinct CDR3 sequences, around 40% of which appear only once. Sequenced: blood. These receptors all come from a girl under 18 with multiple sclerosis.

CDR3 DNA sequence: TGTGCCAGCAGTGAAGCGCCTGGTCAGGGTATTGATGGCTACACCTTC. This translates into CASSEAPGQGIDGYTF. V is TRBV6-1 and J is TRBJ1-2, with a weak D call TRBD1 (5 bases). Deletions cut 0 bases from V and 6 bases from J, with 17 bases between. Germline CDR1 reads MNHNS; CDR2 reads SASEGT. This CDR3 region has 16 residues.

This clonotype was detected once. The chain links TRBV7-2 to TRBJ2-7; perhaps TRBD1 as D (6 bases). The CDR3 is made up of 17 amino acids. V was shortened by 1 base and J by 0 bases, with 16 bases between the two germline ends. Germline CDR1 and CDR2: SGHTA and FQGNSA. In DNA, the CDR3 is TGTGCCAGCAGCTTAGTGTCGAGGGCAGGGGACTCCTACGAGCAGTACTTC. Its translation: CASSLVSRAGDSYEQYF.

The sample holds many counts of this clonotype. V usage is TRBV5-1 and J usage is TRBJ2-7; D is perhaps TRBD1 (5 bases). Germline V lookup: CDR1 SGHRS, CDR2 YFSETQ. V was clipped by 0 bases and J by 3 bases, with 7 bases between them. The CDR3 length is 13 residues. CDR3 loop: CASSLEGFYEQYF. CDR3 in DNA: TGCGCCAGCAGCTTGGAGGGGTTCTACGAGCAGTACTTC.

CDR3 sequence: CASTGDTRQFF. CDR3 bases: TGCGCCAGCACTGGGGATACTAGACAGTTCTTC. The rearrangement joins TRBV10-2 to TRBJ2-1; possible D gene TRBD2, 5 bases. This CDR3 has 11 residues. Germline lookup yields CDR1 WSHSY and CDR2 SAAADI. V dropped 7 bases and J dropped 13 bases, with 14 bases sitting between them.

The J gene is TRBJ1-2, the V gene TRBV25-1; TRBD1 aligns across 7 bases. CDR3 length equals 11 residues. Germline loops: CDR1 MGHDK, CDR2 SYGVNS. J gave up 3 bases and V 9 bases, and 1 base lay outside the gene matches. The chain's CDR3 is CASGQDYGYTF. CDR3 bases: TGTGCCAGTGGACAGGACTATGGCTACACCTTC.

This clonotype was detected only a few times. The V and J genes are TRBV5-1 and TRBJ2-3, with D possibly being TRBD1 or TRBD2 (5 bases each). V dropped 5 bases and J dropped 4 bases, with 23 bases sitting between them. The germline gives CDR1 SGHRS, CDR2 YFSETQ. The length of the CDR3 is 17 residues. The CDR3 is CASRKAGTVRDADTQYF. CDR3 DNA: TGCGCCAGCAGAAAAGCCGGGACCGTGAGGGATGCAGATACGCAGTATTTT.

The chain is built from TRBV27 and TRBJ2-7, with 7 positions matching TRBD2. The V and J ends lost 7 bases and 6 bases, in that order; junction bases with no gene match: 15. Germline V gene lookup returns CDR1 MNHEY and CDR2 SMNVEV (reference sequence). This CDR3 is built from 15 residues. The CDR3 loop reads CASTSPGDPGGEQYF. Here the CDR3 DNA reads TGTGCCAGCACTAGTCCGGGGGACCCGGGAGGCGAGCAGTACTTC.

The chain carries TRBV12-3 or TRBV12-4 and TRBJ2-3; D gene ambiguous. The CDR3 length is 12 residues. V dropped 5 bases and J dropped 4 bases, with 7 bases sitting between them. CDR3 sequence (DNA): TGTGCCAGCAGTATGGGCCCAGATACGCAGTATTTT. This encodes CASSMGPDTQYF.

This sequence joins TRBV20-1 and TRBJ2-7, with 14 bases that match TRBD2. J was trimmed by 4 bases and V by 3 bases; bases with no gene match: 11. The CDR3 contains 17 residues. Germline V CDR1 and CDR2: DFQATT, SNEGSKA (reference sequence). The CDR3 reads CSASPGTSGSWRYEQYF. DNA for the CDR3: TGCAGTGCTAGTCCCGGGACTAGCGGGAGTTGGAGGTACGAGCAGTACTTC.

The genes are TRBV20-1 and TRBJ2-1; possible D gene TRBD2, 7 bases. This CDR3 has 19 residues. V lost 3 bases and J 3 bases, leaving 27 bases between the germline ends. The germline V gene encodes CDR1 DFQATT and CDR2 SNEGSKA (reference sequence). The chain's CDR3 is CSASGGSETGEDSYNEQFF. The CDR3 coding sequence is TGCAGTGCTAGTGGCGGGAGCGAGACCGGGGAGGACAGCTACAATGAGCAGTTCTTC.

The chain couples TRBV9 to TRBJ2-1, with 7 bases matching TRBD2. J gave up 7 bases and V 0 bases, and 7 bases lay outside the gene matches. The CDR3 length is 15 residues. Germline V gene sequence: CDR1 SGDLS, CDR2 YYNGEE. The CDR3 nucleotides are TGTGCCAGCAGCGTAGCAGGCGGGAGAGAGAATGAGCAGTTCTTC. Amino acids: CASSVAGGRENEQFF. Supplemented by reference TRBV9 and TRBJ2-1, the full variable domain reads DSGVTQTPKHLITATGQRVTLRCSPRSGDLSVYWYQQSLDQGLQFLIQYYNGEERAKGNILERFSAQQFPDLHSELNLSSLELGDSALYFCASSVAGGRENEQFFGPGTRLTVL.

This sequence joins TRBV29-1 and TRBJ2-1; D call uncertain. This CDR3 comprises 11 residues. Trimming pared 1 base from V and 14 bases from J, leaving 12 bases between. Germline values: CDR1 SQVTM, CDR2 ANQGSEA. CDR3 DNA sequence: TGCAGCGTTGAAGCCGGACGATGGGAGTTCTTC. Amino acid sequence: CSVEAGRWEFF.

The CDR3, as DNA: TGTGCCAGCAGGGGGTTCGTTACTAGGGTCCCAGAGACCCAGTACTTC. The encoded protein is CASRGFVTRVPETQYF. The rearrangement joins TRBV7-2 to TRBJ2-5; weak D call: TRBD2 (5 bases). Germline V CDR1 and CDR2: SGHTA, FQGNSA. The CDR3 has 16 residues. Trimming took 6 bases from V and 4 from J, leaving 21 bases between them.

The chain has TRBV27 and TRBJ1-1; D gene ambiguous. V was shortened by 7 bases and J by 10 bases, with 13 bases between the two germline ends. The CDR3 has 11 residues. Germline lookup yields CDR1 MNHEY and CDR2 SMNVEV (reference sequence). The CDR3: CASTGWGRAFF. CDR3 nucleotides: TGTGCCAGCACCGGGTGGGGTAGAGCTTTCTTT.

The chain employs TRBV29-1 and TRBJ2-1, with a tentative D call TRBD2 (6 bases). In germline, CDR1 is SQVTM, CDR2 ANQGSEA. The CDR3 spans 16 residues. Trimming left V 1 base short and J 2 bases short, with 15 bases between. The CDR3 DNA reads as TGCAGCGTTGAAGCGTACGGGAGTCTTCCCTACAATGAGCAGTTCTTC. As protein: CSVEAYGSLPYNEQFF.

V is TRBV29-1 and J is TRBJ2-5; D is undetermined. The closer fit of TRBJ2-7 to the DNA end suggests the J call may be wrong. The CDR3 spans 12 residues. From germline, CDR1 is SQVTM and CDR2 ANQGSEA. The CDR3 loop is CSVEINTDEQYF. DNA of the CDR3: TGCAGCGTCGAGATCAACACCGACGAGCAGTACTTC.

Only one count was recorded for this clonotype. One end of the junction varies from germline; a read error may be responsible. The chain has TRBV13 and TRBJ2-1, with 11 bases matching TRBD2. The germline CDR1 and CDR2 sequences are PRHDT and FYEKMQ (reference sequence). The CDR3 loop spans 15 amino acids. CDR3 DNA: TGTACCAGCAGCACCCCGGGACTAGCGGTCAATGAGCAGTTCTTC. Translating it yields CTSSTPGLAVNEQFF. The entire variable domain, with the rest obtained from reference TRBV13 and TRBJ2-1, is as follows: AAGVIQSPRHLIKEKRETATLKCYPIPRHDTVYWYQQGPGQDPQFLISFYEKMQSDKGSIPDRFSAQQFSDYHSELNMSSLELGDSALYFCTSSTPGLAVNEQFFGPGTRLTVL.

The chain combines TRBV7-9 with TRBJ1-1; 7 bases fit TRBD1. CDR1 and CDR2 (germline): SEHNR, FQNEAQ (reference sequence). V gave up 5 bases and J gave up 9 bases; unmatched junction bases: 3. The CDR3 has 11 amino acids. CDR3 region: CASSLDRKAFF. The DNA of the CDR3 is TGTGCCAGCAGCCTGGACAGGAAAGCTTTCTTT.

In DNA, the CDR3 is TGTGCCAGCAGCTTAAACGGGGGGAACACTGAAGCTTTCTTT. Translated: CASSLNGGNTEAFF. This chain connects TRBV7-3 to TRBJ1-1; a possible D gene is TRBD1 (5 bases). The CDR3 is made up of 14 amino acids. V lost 1 base, J lost 1 base, and 7 bases lay in between. Germline loops: CDR1 SGHTA, CDR2 FQGTGA.

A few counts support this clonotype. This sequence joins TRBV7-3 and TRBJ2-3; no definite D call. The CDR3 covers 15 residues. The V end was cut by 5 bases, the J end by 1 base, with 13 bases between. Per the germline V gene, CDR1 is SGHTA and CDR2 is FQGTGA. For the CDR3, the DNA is TGTGCCAGCAGCCCACAACCCGGTCGCACAGATACGCAGTATTTT. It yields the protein CASSPQPGRTDTQYF. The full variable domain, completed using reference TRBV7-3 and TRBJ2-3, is GAGVSQTPSNKVTEKGKYVELRCDPISGHTALYWYRQSLGQGPEFLIYFQGTGAADDSGLPNDRFFAVRPEGSVSTLKIQRTERGDSAVYLCASSPQPGRTDTQYFGPGTRLTVL.

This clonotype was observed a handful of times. The CDR3 region has the DNA TGTGCCAGCAGCTCACGGACTAGCACAGATACGCAGTATTTT. Translation gives CASSSRTSTDTQYF. J is TRBJ2-3 and V is TRBV7-2, with TRBD2 as a possible D gene (5 bases). Trimming cost V 4 bases and J 0 bases, with 8 bases left between them. In germline, CDR1 is SGHTA, CDR2 FQGNSA. The CDR3 is 14 amino acids.

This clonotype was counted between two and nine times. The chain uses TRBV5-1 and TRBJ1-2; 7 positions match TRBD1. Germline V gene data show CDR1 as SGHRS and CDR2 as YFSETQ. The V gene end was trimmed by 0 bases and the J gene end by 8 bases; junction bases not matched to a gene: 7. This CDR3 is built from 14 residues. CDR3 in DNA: TGCGCCAGCAGCTTGGCCCGACAGGGAATGGGCTACACCTTC. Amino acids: CASSLARQGMGYTF. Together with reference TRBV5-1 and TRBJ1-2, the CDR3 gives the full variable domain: KAGVTQTPRYLIKTRGQQVTLSCSPISGHRSVSWYQQTPGQGLQFLFEYFSETQRNKGNFPGRFSGRQFSNSRSEMNVSTLELGDSALYLCASSLARQGMGYTFGSGTRLTVV.

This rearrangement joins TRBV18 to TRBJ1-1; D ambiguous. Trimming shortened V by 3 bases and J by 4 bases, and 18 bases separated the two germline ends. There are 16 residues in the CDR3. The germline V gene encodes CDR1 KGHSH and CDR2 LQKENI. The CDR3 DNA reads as TGTGCCAGCTCACCCCCGGCCAGTCGTCGTAGCACTGAAGCTTTCTTT. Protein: CASSPPASRRSTEAFF.

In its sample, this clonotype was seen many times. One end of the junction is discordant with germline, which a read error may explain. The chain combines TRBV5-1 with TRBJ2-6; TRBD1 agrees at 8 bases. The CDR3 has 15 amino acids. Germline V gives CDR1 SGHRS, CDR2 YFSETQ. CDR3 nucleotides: TGTGCCAGCAGTCCACAGGGGGCTGGGGCCAACGTCCTGACTTTC. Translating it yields CASSPQGAGANVLTF.

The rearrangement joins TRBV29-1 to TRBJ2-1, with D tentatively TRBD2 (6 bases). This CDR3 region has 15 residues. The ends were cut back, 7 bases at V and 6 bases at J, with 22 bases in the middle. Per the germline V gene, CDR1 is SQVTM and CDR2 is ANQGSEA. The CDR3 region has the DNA TGCAGCGCCGGACAAGGACGGGTCGGGGGCAATGAGCAGTTCTTC. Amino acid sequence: CSAGQGRVGGNEQFF.

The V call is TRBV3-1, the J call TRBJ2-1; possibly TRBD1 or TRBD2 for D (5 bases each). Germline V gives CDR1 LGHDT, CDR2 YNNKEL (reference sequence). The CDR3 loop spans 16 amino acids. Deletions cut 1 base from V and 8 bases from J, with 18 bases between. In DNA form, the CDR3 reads TGTGCCAGCAGCCAAGGAGTGATGGGGGTTGGCGATGAGCAGTTCTTC. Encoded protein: CASSQGVMGVGDEQFF.